The 10 T cell receptor beta chains below come from one sample, sequenced in a study of T cells in Graves' hyperthyroidism and ophthalmopathy. RNA transcripts gave rise to amplified TCR beta CDR3 regions. When the TCR CDR3 underwent first-round RT-PCR, the HTBI primer set was used. TCRdb redid the calling of the multiplex PCR reads with MiXCR, one entry per CDR3 protein. This sample has about 600,000 distinct CDR3 sequences, with about a sixth found just once. Source material: blood. These receptors all stem from a middle-aged woman with Graves' ophthalmopathy.

This clonotype was seen ten or more times. The chain uses TRBV7-2 and TRBJ2-5; no firm D call. V lost 1 base to trimming and J lost 5 bases, with 8 bases between them. The germline gives CDR1 SGHTA, CDR2 FQGNSA. This CDR3 spans 13 amino acids. DNA for the CDR3: TGTGCCAGCAGCTTAGGTAGCACGGAGACCCAGTACTTC. Translated, it gives CASSLGSTETQYF.

Concerning this clonotype itself: A much larger clonotype is one base distant, so this may be a read error. The chain recombines TRBV7-3 with TRBJ1-2; no clear D gene. The CDR3 spans 13 residues. Germline lookup yields CDR1 SGHTA and CDR2 FQGTGA. The CDR3 loop reads CAGSLEAGYGYTF. Written as DNA, the CDR3 is TGTGCCGGCAGCTTAGAGGCGGGATATGGCTACACCTTC.

For this clonotype: A much more abundant neighbour one base away suggests this may be a read error. V is TRBV6-2 or TRBV6-3 and J is TRBJ1-2, with 10 nucleotides matching TRBD1. J lost 1 base, V lost 7 bases, and 6 bases had no gene match. Germline V gene lookup returns CDR1 MNHEY and CDR2 SVGEGT. CDR3 length: 15 residues. The CDR3 DNA reads as TGTGCCAGCACTCCCGACAGGGGGCTTAACTATGGCTACACCTTC. Protein: CASTPDRGLNYGYTF.

The chain links TRBV2 to TRBJ1-1; D is ambiguous. The V gene's germline CDR1 is SNHLY and CDR2 FYNNEI. The V end was cut by 5 bases, the J end by 2 bases, with 9 bases between. There are 13 residues in the CDR3. The CDR3 sequence: CASSWESNTEAFF. The DNA of the CDR3 is TGTGCCAGCAGTTGGGAGAGTAACACTGAAGCTTTCTTT.

The genes are TRBV5-1 and TRBJ1-2, with D unclear. CDR1 is SGHRS, CDR2 YFSETQ, per germline. The ends were cut back, 2 bases at V and 5 bases at J, with 13 bases in the middle. The CDR3 length is 14 residues. The CDR3 here is CASSLERTPYGYTF. CDR3 nucleotides: TGCGCCAGCAGCTTAGAACGGACCCCTTATGGCTACACCTTC.

The genes are TRBV20-1 and TRBJ2-7; D is perhaps TRBD1 or TRBD2 (5 bases each). This CDR3 has 14 residues. V was shortened by 3 bases and J by 8 bases, with 20 bases between the two germline ends. CDR1 DFQATT and CDR2 SNEGSKA come from the germline V gene (reference sequence). The CDR3 region is CSASEGPGLYKQYF. DNA for the CDR3: TGCAGTGCTAGCGAGGGGCCAGGGTTGTACAAGCAGTACTTC.

This clonotype was seen repeatedly, ten times or more. This sequence joins TRBV5-1 and TRBJ2-2; TRBD2 is a possible D gene (5 bases). V was clipped by 1 base and J by 1 base, with 8 bases between them. The germline CDR1 and CDR2 sequences are SGHRS and YFSETQ. This CDR3 spans 15 amino acids. In nucleotides, the CDR3 is TGCGCCAGCAGCTTGCTGGGGAGGAACACCGGGGAGCTGTTTTTT. Translated: CASSLLGRNTGELFF. The full variable domain, with the rest looked up from reference TRBV5-1 and TRBJ2-2, is KAGVTQTPRYLIKTRGQQVTLSCSPISGHRSVSWYQQTPGQGLQFLFEYFSETQRNKGNFPGRFSGRQFSNSRSEMNVSTLELGDSALYLCASSLLGRNTGELFFGEGSRLTVL.

There are many counts of this clonotype. This sequence joins TRBV10-1 and TRBJ2-1, with D possibly matching TRBD2 (6 bases). CDR1 WNHNN and CDR2 SYGVQD come from the germline V gene (reference sequence). The CDR3 runs 13 residues. Trimming removed 6 bases at V and 8 bases at J, with 14 bases between. DNA for the CDR3: TGCGCCAGCAGCCTCGTCCCGGGAGATGAGCAGTTCTTC. Translation gives CASSLVPGDEQFF.

There are many counts of this clonotype. This rearrangement joins TRBV2 to TRBJ1-2; maybe TRBD1 (6 bases). CDR1 is SNHLY, CDR2 FYNNEI, per germline. V was shortened by 6 bases and J by 4 bases, with 12 bases between the two germline ends. This CDR3 region has 13 residues. The CDR3 bases are TGTGCCAGCAGGAACCAGGACAGCTATGGCTACACCTTC. Translating gives CASRNQDSYGYTF.

This clonotype was found many times. V is TRBV28 and J is TRBJ2-1; TRBD2 is a possible D gene (5 bases). Trimming shortened V by 5 bases and J by 1 base, and 15 bases separated the two germline ends. CDR1 is MDHEN and CDR2 is SYDVKM in the germline V gene. The CDR3 loop spans 16 amino acids. The CDR3 sequence is CASSGPRPGSYNEQFF. In DNA form, the CDR3 reads TGTGCCAGCAGTGGGCCTCGGCCGGGGTCCTACAATGAGCAGTTCTTC.